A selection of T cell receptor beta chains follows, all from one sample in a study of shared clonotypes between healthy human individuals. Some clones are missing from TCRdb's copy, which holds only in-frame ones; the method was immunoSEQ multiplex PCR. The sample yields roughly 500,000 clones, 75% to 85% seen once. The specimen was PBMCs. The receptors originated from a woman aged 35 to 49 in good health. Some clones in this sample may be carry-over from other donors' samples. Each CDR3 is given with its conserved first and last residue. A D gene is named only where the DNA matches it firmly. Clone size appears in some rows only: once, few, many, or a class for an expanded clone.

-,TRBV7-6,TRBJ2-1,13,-,TGTGCCAGCAGCTTTTCTAGCCCCAATGAGCAGTTCTTC,CASSFSSPNEQFF
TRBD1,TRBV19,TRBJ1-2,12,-,TGTGCCAGTGGGACAGGGCCCTCTGGCTACACCTTC,CASGTGPSGYTF
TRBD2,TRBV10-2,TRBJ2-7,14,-,TGCGCCAGCGGATACGAGCGGGAGGGCAGCGAGCAGTACTTC,CASGYEREGSEQYF
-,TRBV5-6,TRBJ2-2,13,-,TGTGCCAGCAGCTTTGGTTTCGCCGGGGAGCTGTTTTTT,CASSFGFAGELFF
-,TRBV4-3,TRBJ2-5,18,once,TGCGCCAGCAGCCAAGAAGGATCGGCGGGGTGGTTCAGGGAGACCCAGTACTTC,CASSQEGSAGWFRETQYF
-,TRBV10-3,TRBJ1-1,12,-,TGTGCCATCGGGGGGGGGATGACTGAAGCTTTCTTT,CAIGGGMTEAFF
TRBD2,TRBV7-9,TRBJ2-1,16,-,TGTGCCAGCAGCTTGGGACTAGCGGGAGTGGGGAATGAGCAGTTCTTC,CASSLGLAGVGNEQFF
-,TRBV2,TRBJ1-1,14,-,TGTGCCAGCAGGGCGGACGGGGCAGGGACTGAAGCTTTCTTT,CASRADGAGTEAFF
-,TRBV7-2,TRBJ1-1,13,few,TGTGCCAGCAGTTATCAGGGGAACACTGAAGCTTTCTTT,CASSYQGNTEAFF
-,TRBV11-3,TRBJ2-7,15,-,TGTGCCAGCAGCCCAGCCCCTACAGGGTCGGCCGAGCAGTACTTC,CASSPAPTGSAEQYF
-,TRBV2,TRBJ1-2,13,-,TGTGCCAGCAGTGATGGGCTGAACTATGGCTACACCTTC,CASSDGLNYGYTF
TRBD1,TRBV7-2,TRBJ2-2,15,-,TGTGCCAGCAGCCATCGTGACAGGGTCACCGGGGAGCTGTTTTTT,CASSHRDRVTGELFF
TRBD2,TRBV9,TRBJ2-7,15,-,TGTGCCAGCAGCGCCACCGGGACTAGCCTTTACGAGCAGTACTTC,CASSATGTSLYEQYF